This is a list of T cell receptor beta chains from one sample in a study of T cell repertoires in cytomegalovirus infection. The antigens of these receptors remain unknown. MiXCR, applied by TCRdb to the reads, yields one record per CDR3 protein. Of 20,000 or so distinct CDR3 sequences in the sample, 20% to 25% are singletons; the top ten hold 91%. Sample: CD8+ T cells from cultured PBMCs, taken from culture after CMV antigen stimulation. These receptor sequences come from a human donor in good health (CMV status not recorded). Some clones in this sample may be carry-over from other donors' samples. CDR3s leave out the opening cysteine and the closing phenylalanine or tryptophan.

>TRBJ1-1|TRBV6-2/TRBV6-3
ASSYSAGVNTEAF
>TRBJ2-3|TRBV4-1
ASSQPGLLVSTDTQY
>TRBJ1-5|TRBV19
ASSRTGQGTQPQH
>TRBJ1-1|TRBV6-6
ASTAGDWWAF
>TRBJ2-1|TRBV6-2/TRBV6-3
ASGVSSYNEQF
>TRBJ2-2|TRBV20-1
SARDWSSGDTGELF
>TRBJ2-6|TRBV2
ASSEFGPRSGANVLT
>TRBJ1-1|TRBV20-1
SARGGLPNTEAF
>TRBJ2-7|TRBV4-1
ASSQGYNGPYEQY
>TRBJ2-2|TRBV12-3/TRBV12-4
ASSDSSGGTINTGELF
>TRBJ1-4|TRBV3-1
ASSQPGQDNEKLF
>TRBJ1-2|TRBV6-1
ASSRTGGYGYT
>TRBJ2-3|TRBV7-2
ASSLLAGAPGDTQY
>TRBJ1-6|TRBV7-2
ASSRVDSALGSPLH
>TRBJ2-7|TRBV4-1
ASSQETQAYEQY
>TRBJ2-7|TRBV11-1
ASSSRTDSPYEQY
>TRBJ2-7|TRBV7-6
ASGGPGTYEQY
>TRBJ1-6|TRBV28
AVGGRGTAGDPNSPLH
>TRBJ1-6|TRBV27
ASSLGGTPTGGSPLH
>TRBJ2-1|TRBV5-1
ASSLTSGGPYNEQF
>TRBJ2-7|TRBV18
ASSPNLEDRASSIYEQY
>TRBJ1-2|TRBV7-2
ASSPHQPGLGGYT
>TRBJ2-7|TRBV20-1
SAHNRGTYEQY
>TRBJ2-1|TRBV19
ASRPVAGGHNEQF
>TRBJ2-5|TRBV7-9
ASSLEIDGAGGRAQY
>TRBJ2-5|TRBV4-1
ASSSGGGLSQETQY
>TRBJ2-1|TRBV4-2
ASSPDSGGTYNEQF
>TRBJ2-1|TRBV15
ATSREGLASSYNEQF
>TRBJ2-1|TRBV3-1
ASSPGGAGFNEEQF
>TRBJ1-2|TRBV7-9
ASSLSTGGGGYT
>TRBJ2-3|TRBV28
ASSSTGLSTDTQY
>TRBJ2-7|TRBV6-1
ASSQESPRDEQY
>TRBJ2-2|TRBV20-1
SARFSGPNTGELF
>TRBJ2-7|TRBV12-3/TRBV12-4
ASRSTLRLGYYEQY
>TRBJ1-1|TRBV7-2
ASSFISPPAAANTEAF
>TRBJ1-6|TRBV6-6
ASSYYGTGDSPLH
>TRBJ2-3|TRBV7-2
ASSLQGTGQY
>TRBJ2-3|TRBV28
ASAQSSTDTQY
>TRBJ1-2|TRBV12-3/TRBV12-4
ASSLGQGSGYT
>TRBJ2-3|TRBV6-4
ASSVDLTDTQY
>TRBJ1-2|TRBV6-6
ASISSGGRMSGYT
>TRBJ2-3|TRBV29-1
SVSTGSQGTDTQY
>TRBJ2-5|TRBV7-9
ASSSRRTGEETQY
>TRBJ2-7|TRBV10-3
AIRTGTGVYEQY
>TRBJ1-2|TRBV10-2
ASSEGTGEYGYT
>TRBJ2-7|TRBV5-6
ASSSRREQY
>TRBJ2-1|TRBV6-5
AARAPNNEQF